The 31 T cell receptor beta chains below were found in one sample sequenced in a study of blood T cells in healthy people across ages. Together with a sample-barcoded 5' primer, a J-beta primer mix was included in a second PCR lasting roughly 6 to 12 cycles. Each CDR3 protein gets one entry after TCRdb re-called the 5' RACE reads with MiXCR. The sample records around 1,000,000 distinct CDR3 sequences, under 40% being singletons. Sequences were obtained from blood. These receptors were collected from a man younger than 35 in good health.

This chain connects TRBV7-2 to TRBJ2-2, with D perhaps TRBD1 (6 bases). The tail of the sequence fits TRBJ1-1 better, so the J call may be wrong. CDR1 and CDR2 from the germline V gene are SGHTA and FQGNSA. The length of the CDR3 is 13 residues. Here the CDR3 reads CASSLVGGDGAFF. The CDR3, as DNA: TGTGCCAGCAGCTTAGTAGGGGGGGACGGAGCTTTCTTT.

The chain uses TRBV7-3 and TRBJ2-1, with D unclear. V lost 10 bases to trimming and J lost 8 bases, with 15 bases between them. Per the germline V gene, CDR1 is SGHTA and CDR2 is FQGTGA. This CDR3 has 12 amino acids. The CDR3 DNA reads as TGTGCCAACAGTCGAAATGGCTATGAGCAGTTCTTC. Translated: CANSRNGYEQFF.

This clonotype came up a few times. The chain links TRBV2 to TRBJ2-1; D is possibly TRBD1 (7 bases). This CDR3 has 14 residues. Deletions cut 4 bases from V and 8 bases from J, with 15 bases between. From germline, CDR1 is SNHLY and CDR2 FYNNEI. CDR3 in amino acids: CASSVATGTYEQFF. The CDR3 DNA is TGTGCCAGCAGTGTTGCGACAGGGACTTATGAGCAGTTCTTC.

The chain combines TRBV29-1 with TRBJ1-1, with D unclear. This CDR3 is 14 amino acids long. Trimming cost V 3 bases and J 1 base, with 12 bases left between them. Germline V CDR1 and CDR2: SQVTM, ANQGSEA. CDR3 nucleotide sequence: TGCAGCGTTGAGCCGGGTCGGACGAACACTGAAGCTTTCTTT. This encodes CSVEPGRTNTEAFF.

The chain joins TRBV12-3 or TRBV12-4 to TRBJ1-3; tentative D call: TRBD1 (6 bases). The V end lost 6 bases, the J end lost 15 bases, and 15 bases lay between the germline ends. The CDR3 loop spans 11 amino acids. The CDR3 DNA follows: TGTGCCAGCAGCCCCGGACAGAAGGGATATTTT. Its translation is CASSPGQKGYF.

Only a few counts were recorded for this clonotype. The J gene is TRBJ1-2, the V gene TRBV6-5; maybe TRBD1 (5 bases). V lost 4 bases and J lost 4, with 10 bases in between. CDR1 MNHEY and CDR2 SVGAGI come from the germline V gene. This CDR3 is 13 amino acids long. As DNA, the CDR3 is TGTGCCAGCAGTTCAGGGAATCCCTATGGCTACACCTTC. Its protein is CASSSGNPYGYTF.

There are many counts of this clonotype. V and J are TRBV9 and TRBJ1-4, with D perhaps matching TRBD1 (5 bases). The CDR3 has 14 amino acids. The ends were cut back, 5 bases at V and 8 bases at J, with 16 bases in the middle. The germline gives CDR1 SGDLS, CDR2 YYNGEE. The CDR3 loop is CASSVGQGGEKLFF. Written as DNA, the CDR3 is TGTGCCAGCAGTGTCGGCCAGGGTGGAGAAAAACTGTTTTTT.

This clonotype was seen a few times. The J gene is TRBJ2-1, the V gene TRBV5-5, with D unresolved. CDR1 is SGHKS, CDR2 YYEKEE, per germline (reference sequence). V dropped 1 base and J dropped 6 bases, with 17 bases sitting between them. The CDR3 totals 16 residues. The CDR3 region is CASSLFPGPPVNEQFF. The CDR3 DNA reads TGTGCCAGCAGCTTGTTTCCAGGACCCCCAGTCAATGAGCAGTTCTTC.

The CDR3 protein is CASSLWTTSGGSTDTQYF. The CDR3 DNA follows: TGTGCCAGCAGTTTATGGACGACTAGCGGGGGGTCAACAGATACGCAGTATTTT. This chain uses TRBV28 with TRBJ2-3; 13 bases align to TRBD2. In germline, CDR1 is MDHEN, CDR2 SYDVKM. This CDR3 comprises 18 residues. After removal of 0 bases from V and 3 bases from J, the junction contained 6 bases not matched to a gene.

The chain combines TRBV18 with TRBJ2-1; D might be TRBD1 (5 bases). The germline CDR1 and CDR2 sequences are KGHSH and LQKENI. This CDR3 is built from 17 residues. Trimming shortened V by 4 bases and J by 0 bases, and 16 bases separated the two germline ends. The DNA of the CDR3 is TGTGCCAGCTCACGTGACACCAGGGAAGGCTCCTACAATGAGCAGTTCTTC. Amino acid sequence: CASSRDTREGSYNEQFF.

This clonotype occurred a few times. The chain is built from TRBV7-9 and TRBJ2-1, with D possibly TRBD1 on 5 matching bases. Germline CDR1 reads SEHNR; CDR2 reads FQNEAQ (reference sequence). The CDR3 spans 16 residues. Trimming shortened V by 5 bases and J by 6 bases, and 20 bases separated the two germline ends. CDR3 residues: CASSENRSPLSNEQFF. CDR3 DNA: TGTGCCAGCAGCGAAAACAGGTCCCCGTTGAGCAATGAGCAGTTCTTC.

A few counts support this clonotype. The J gene is TRBJ2-3, the V gene TRBV12-5, with D hard to call. V was pared by 1 base and J by 1 base, with 9 bases between. The germline V gene has CDR1 LGHNT and CDR2 FRNRAP. This CDR3 comprises 15 residues. In DNA form, the CDR3 reads TGTGCTAGTGGTTTGGGTGAAAGACGCACAGATACGCAGTATTTT. Its protein is CASGLGERRTDTQYF. The full variable domain, with the rest looked up from reference TRBV12-5 and TRBJ2-3, is DARVTQTPRHKVTEMGQEVTMRCQPILGHNTVFWYRQTMMQGLELLAYFRNRAPLDDSGMPKDRFSAEMPDATLATLKIQPSEPRDSAVYFCASGLGERRTDTQYFGPGTRLTVL.

This chain joins TRBV5-1 and TRBJ2-5; possibly TRBD1 for D (6 bases). There are 13 residues in the CDR3. V was trimmed by 4 bases and J by 2 bases, leaving 9 bases between them. CDR1 SGHRS and CDR2 YFSETQ come from the germline V gene. The CDR3 reads CASSDTGQETQYF. The DNA of the CDR3 is TGCGCCAGCAGCGATACAGGGCAAGAGACCCAGTACTTC.

This clonotype has more than one count but fewer than ten. The chain recombines TRBV4-1 with TRBJ1-2; D remains ambiguous. The V gene's germline CDR1 is MGHRA and CDR2 YSYEKL. The CDR3 covers 16 residues. Deletions cut 1 base from V and 0 bases from J, with 12 bases between. The CDR3 coding sequence is TGCGCCAGCAGCCAAGGATACAGTAAAACTAACTATGGCTACACCTTC. Translation gives CASSQGYSKTNYGYTF.

The chain carries TRBV12-3 or TRBV12-4 and TRBJ1-1; D not resolved. V was cut by 8 bases and J by 0 bases, with 10 bases left in between. This CDR3 is 13 amino acids long. CDR3 nucleotides: TGTGCCAGCGGATTGGTTCTGAACACTGAAGCTTTCTTT. Protein product: CASGLVLNTEAFF.

J is TRBJ1-3 and V is TRBV7-8; weak D call: TRBD1 (6 bases). The germline gives CDR1 SGHVS, CDR2 FQNEAQ. Between the trimmed V and J ends, which lost 2 bases and 3 bases, there was a span of 17 bases. This CDR3 contains 17 residues. CDR3 in amino acids: CASSLQTATGIGNTIYF. In DNA form, the CDR3 reads TGTGCCAGCAGCTTACAAACCGCAACAGGGATTGGAAACACCATATATTTT. The full variable domain, in which reference TRBV7-8 and TRBJ1-3 provide the parts outside the CDR3, is GAGVSQSPRYKVAKRGQDVALRCDPISGHVSLFWYQQALGQGPEFLTYFQNEAQLDKSGLPSDRFFAERPEGSVSTLKIQRTQQEDSAVYLCASSLQTATGIGNTIYFGEGSWLTVV.

This clonotype showed up just a few times. Here the CDR3 reads CASSLGQTTYEQYF. For the CDR3, the DNA is TGTGCCAGCAGCTTAGGGCAGACTACCTACGAGCAGTACTTC. V usage is TRBV7-9 and J usage is TRBJ2-7; tentatively, D is TRBD2 (5 bases). The CDR3 is made up of 14 amino acids. Between the trimmed V and J ends, which lost 1 base and 2 bases, there was a span of 9 bases. Per the germline V gene, CDR1 is SEHNR and CDR2 is FQNEAQ (reference sequence).

This clonotype was counted a few times. V gene TRBV20-1 combines with J gene TRBJ1-2; D remains ambiguous. The V end was cut by 1 base, the J end by 0 bases, with 18 bases between. The CDR3 contains 17 residues. Germline values: CDR1 DFQATT, CDR2 SNEGSKA (reference sequence). This CDR3 is CSARGADVGEANYGYTF. The CDR3 DNA is TGCAGTGCTAGAGGGGCGGATGTCGGGGAGGCTAACTATGGCTACACCTTC.

Only a few counts were recorded for this clonotype. V and J are TRBV29-1 and TRBJ2-7; D possibly matches TRBD1 or TRBD2 (5 bases each). Trimming cost V 6 bases and J 5 bases, with 14 bases left between them. The CDR3 has 12 amino acids. Per germline, CDR1 SQVTM and CDR2 ANQGSEA. The CDR3 reads CSVEPGTHEQYF. The CDR3 bases are TGCAGCGTGGAACCAGGGACCCACGAGCAGTACTTC.

This clonotype showed up just once. The V gene is TRBV4-1, the J gene TRBJ2-1; D is possibly TRBD2 (6 bases). The DNA end lines up better with TRBJ2-7; the J call may be wrong. The CDR3 is 17 amino acids. Germline assignment: CDR1 MGHRA and CDR2 YSYEKL. CDR3: CASSQSYGGSSYNEQYF. Here the CDR3 DNA reads TGCGCCAGCAGCCAGAGTTATGGAGGGAGCTCCTACAATGAGCAGTACTTC.

The chain uses TRBV21-1 and TRBJ2-7; TRBD1 was called by the table and not checked on the DNA. TRBV21-1 constitutes a pseudogene. The CDR3 covers 15 residues. The CDR3, as DNA: TGTGCCAGCACTACGACGAGGGGGTTAAGCTACGAGCAGTACTTC. It is translated as CASTTTRGLSYEQYF.

The genes are TRBV29-1 and TRBJ1-1; no definite D call. Germline V gene sequence: CDR1 SQVTM, CDR2 ANQGSEA. This CDR3 contains 11 residues. V was cut by 1 base and J by 6 bases, with 6 bases left in between. The CDR3 DNA follows: TGCAGCGTTGAAGTACGGGCTGAAGCTTTCTTT. This gives the protein CSVEVRAEAFF.

The sample holds a few counts of this clonotype. The rearrangement links TRBV5-1 to TRBJ1-2; D is perhaps TRBD1 (6 bases). Germline V gene data show CDR1 as SGHRS and CDR2 as YFSETQ. Trimming shortened V by 2 bases and J by 3 bases, and 14 bases separated the two germline ends. This CDR3 contains 15 residues. Here the CDR3 reads CASSFGTTRDYGYTF. As DNA, the CDR3 is TGCGCCAGCAGCTTCGGGACAACAAGAGACTATGGCTACACCTTC.

V is TRBV7-2 and J is TRBJ2-1; D is possibly TRBD2 (5 bases). The V gene's germline CDR1 is SGHTA and CDR2 FQGNSA. CDR3 length equals 16 residues. Trimming took off 3 bases at V and 2 bases at J, with 14 bases between the two ends. This CDR3 is CASSFVGDSTYNEQFF. The CDR3 nucleotides are TGTGCCAGCAGCTTCGTGGGAGACTCGACCTACAATGAGCAGTTCTTC.

This clonotype was detected a few times. J is TRBJ2-7 and V is TRBV12-3 or TRBV12-4, with a possible D match to TRBD1 (6 bases). CDR3 length: 14 residues. Trimming removed 1 base from V and 6 bases from J, with 13 bases in between. CDR3 sequence (DNA): TGTGCCAGCAGTTTAGGACAGGTGATAAGCGAGCAGTACTTC. Its protein is CASSLGQVISEQYF.

The chain is built from TRBV14 and TRBJ1-1; the match to TRBD1 covers 7 bases. The CDR3 has 13 amino acids. Per germline, CDR1 SGHDN and CDR2 FVKESK. V gave up 3 bases and J gave up 7 bases; unmatched junction bases: 5. CDR3 DNA sequence: TGTGCCAGCAGCCAGAACAGGGGCGGTGAAGCTTTCTTT. Its translation is CASSQNRGGEAFF.

A word on this clonotype: One junction end disagrees with the germline gene, perhaps due to a read error. The chain employs TRBV20-1 and TRBJ2-2; 13 nucleotides agree with TRBD2. The CDR3 covers 16 residues. Germline lookup yields CDR1 DFQATT and CDR2 SNEGSKA (reference sequence). The CDR3 here is CSASSRTSGGDGGLFF. The CDR3 region has the DNA TGCAGTGCTAGTTCTCGGACTAGCGGGGGAGACGGGGGGCTGTTTTTT.

The chain carries TRBV29-1 and TRBJ2-7; the D gene is possibly TRBD2 (6 bases). Germline V gene data show CDR1 as SQVTM and CDR2 as ANQGSEA. The CDR3 totals 15 residues. V dropped 1 base and J dropped 1 base, with 14 bases sitting between them. The CDR3 DNA sequence: TGCAGCGTTGAAGTCGGAGGGGTGCGGTCCTACGAGCAGTACTTC. This encodes CSVEVGGVRSYEQYF.

The chain has TRBV20-1 and TRBJ2-2; 15 positions match TRBD2. This CDR3 contains 16 residues. From germline, CDR1 is DFQATT and CDR2 SNEGSKA (reference sequence). The junction had 5 bases not matched to a gene; V was cut back by 3 bases and J by 6 bases. In DNA form, the CDR3 reads TGCAGTGCTAGTGGGGGACTAGCGGGAGGCGCCGGGGAGCTGTTTTTT. Protein sequence: CSASGGLAGGAGELFF.

Notes on this clonotype: An end of the junction differs from the germline gene, which may be a read error. The chain carries TRBV4-1 and TRBJ2-6; tentative D call: TRBD2 (6 bases). CDR3 length: 17 amino acids. Germline CDR1 MGHRA, CDR2 YSYEKL. CDR3 bases: TGCGCCAGCAGCCAAATCGGGAAGGGGACTGGGGCCAGCGTCCTGACTTTC. It codes for CASSQIGKGTGASVLTF.

The chain combines TRBV12-3 or TRBV12-4 with TRBJ2-7; no reliable D call. The length of the CDR3 is 11 residues. The V and J ends lost 9 bases and 6 bases respectively, with 12 bases between them. This chain's CDR3 is CASRQVGEQYF. The CDR3 nucleotides are TGTGCCAGTAGGCAGGTTGGCGAGCAGTACTTC.